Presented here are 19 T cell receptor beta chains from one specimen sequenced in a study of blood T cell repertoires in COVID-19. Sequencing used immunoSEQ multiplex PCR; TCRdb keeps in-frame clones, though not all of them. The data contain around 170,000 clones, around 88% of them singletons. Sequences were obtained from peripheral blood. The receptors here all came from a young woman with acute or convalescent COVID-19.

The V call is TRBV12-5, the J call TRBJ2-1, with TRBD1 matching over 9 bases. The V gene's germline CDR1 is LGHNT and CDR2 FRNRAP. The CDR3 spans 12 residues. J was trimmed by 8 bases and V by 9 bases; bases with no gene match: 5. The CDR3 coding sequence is TGTGCTAGCCGGGACAGGGAGGATGAGCAGTTCTTC. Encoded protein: CASRDREDEQFF.

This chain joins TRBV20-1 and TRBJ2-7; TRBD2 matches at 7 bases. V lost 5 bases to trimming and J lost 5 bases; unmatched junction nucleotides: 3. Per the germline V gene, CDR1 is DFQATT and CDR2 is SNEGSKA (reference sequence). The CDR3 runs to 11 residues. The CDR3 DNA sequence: TGCAGTGCTCCCAGCGGGAACGAGCAGTACTTC. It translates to CSAPSGNEQYF.

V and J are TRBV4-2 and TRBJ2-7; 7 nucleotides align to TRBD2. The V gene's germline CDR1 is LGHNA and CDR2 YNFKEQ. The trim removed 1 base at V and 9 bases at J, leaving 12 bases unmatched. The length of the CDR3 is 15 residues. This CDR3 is CASSQGPGTTFGQYF. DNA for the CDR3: TGTGCCAGCAGCCAAGGACCCGGGACTACCTTTGGGCAGTACTTC.

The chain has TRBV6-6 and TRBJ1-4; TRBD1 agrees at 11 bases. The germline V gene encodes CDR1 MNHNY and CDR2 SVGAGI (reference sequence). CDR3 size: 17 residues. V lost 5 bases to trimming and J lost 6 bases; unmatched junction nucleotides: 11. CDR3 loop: CASSPHPGQGGDEKLFF. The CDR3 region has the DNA TGTGCCAGCAGTCCCCATCCGGGACAGGGGGGGGATGAAAAACTGTTTTTT.

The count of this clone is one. DNA of the CDR3: TGTGCCAGCAGCCAAGACAGGAAAGCTTTCTTT. It specifies CASSQDRKAFF. The chain joins TRBV14 to TRBJ1-1; D gene ambiguous. The germline gives CDR1 SGHDN, CDR2 FVKESK. The CDR3 spans 11 residues. V was clipped by 0 bases and J by 9 bases, with 5 bases between them.

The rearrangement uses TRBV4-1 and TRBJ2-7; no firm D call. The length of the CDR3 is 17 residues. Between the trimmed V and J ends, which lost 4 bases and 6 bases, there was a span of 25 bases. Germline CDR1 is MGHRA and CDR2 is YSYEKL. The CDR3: CASSPFPPYTGYSEQYF. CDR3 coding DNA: TGCGCCAGCAGCCCCTTCCCCCCCTATACCGGGTATTCCGAGCAGTACTTC.

This CDR3 is CATRTGGETQYF. The CDR3 region has the DNA TGTGCCACTCGGACAGGGGGAGAGACCCAGTACTTC. This rearrangement joins TRBV28 to TRBJ2-5; TRBD1 agrees at 10 bases. V shed 10 bases, J shed 4 bases, and the junction held 3 bases outside the gene matches. CDR1 is MDHEN and CDR2 is SYDVKM in the germline V gene. CDR3 length equals 12 residues.

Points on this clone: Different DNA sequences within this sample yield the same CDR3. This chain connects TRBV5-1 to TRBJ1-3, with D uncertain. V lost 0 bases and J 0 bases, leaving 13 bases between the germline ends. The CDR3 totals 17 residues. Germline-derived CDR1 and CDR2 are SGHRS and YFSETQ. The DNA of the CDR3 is TGCGCCAGCAGCTTGGCCTATGGCGGAAGCTCTGGAAACACCATATATTTT. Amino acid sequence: CASSLAYGGSSGNTIYF.

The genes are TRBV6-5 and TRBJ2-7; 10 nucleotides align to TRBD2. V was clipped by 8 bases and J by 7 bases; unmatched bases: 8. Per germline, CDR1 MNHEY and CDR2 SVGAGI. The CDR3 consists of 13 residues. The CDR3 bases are TGTGCCAGCCAAGCGGGAGGGCCGGGGGAGCAGTACTTC. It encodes CASQAGGPGEQYF.

DNA for the CDR3: TGTGCCACCAGTGACCGGGACAGGGACAACCAAGAGACCCAGTACTTC. This translates into CATSDRDRDNQETQYF. The chain joins TRBV24-1 to TRBJ2-5; 9 positions match TRBD1. The junction had 5 bases not matched to a gene; V was cut back by 4 bases and J by 0 bases. Germline V CDR1 and CDR2: KGHDR, SFDVKD. This CDR3 comprises 16 residues.

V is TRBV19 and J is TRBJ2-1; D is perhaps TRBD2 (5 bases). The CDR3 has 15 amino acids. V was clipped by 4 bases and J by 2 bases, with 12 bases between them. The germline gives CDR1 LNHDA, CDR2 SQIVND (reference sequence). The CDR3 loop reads CASSNGRGPYNEQFF. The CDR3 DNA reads TGTGCCAGTAGTAATGGCCGAGGGCCCTACAATGAGCAGTTCTTC.

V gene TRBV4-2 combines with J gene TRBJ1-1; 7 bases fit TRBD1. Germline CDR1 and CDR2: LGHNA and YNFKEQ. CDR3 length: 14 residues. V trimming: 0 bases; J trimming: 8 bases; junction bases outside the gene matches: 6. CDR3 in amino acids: CASSQENRGREAFF. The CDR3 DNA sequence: TGTGCCAGCAGCCAAGAGAACAGGGGACGAGAAGCTTTCTTT.

The CDR3 DNA sequence: TGTGCCAGCAGCGGGACAGGTTGGAAAAATGAAAAACTGTTTTTT. Amino acid sequence: CASSGTGWKNEKLFF. The J gene is TRBJ1-4, the V gene TRBV9; 7 nucleotides align to TRBD1. The V segment lost 3 bases and the J segment 5 bases; nucleotides outside the gene matches: 7. The CDR3 length is 15 residues. CDR1 and CDR2 (germline): SGDLS, YYNGEE.

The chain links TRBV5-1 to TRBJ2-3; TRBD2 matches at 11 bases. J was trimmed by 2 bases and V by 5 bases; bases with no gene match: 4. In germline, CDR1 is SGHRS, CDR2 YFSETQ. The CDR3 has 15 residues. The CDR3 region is CASRATSGTTDTQYF. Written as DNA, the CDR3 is TGCGCCAGCAGGGCGACTAGCGGGACCACAGATACGCAGTATTTT. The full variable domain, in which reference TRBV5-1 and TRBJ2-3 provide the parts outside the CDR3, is KAGVTQTPRYLIKTRGQQVTLSCSPISGHRSVSWYQQTPGQGLQFLFEYFSETQRNKGNFPGRFSGRQFSNSRSEMNVSTLELGDSALYLCASRATSGTTDTQYFGPGTRLTVL.

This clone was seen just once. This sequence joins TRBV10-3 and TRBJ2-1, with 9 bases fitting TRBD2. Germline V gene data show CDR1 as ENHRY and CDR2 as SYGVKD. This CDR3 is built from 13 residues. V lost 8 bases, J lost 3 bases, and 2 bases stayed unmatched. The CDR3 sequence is CAIGLASYNEQFF. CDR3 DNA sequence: TGTGCCATCGGACTAGCGAGCTACAATGAGCAGTTCTTC.

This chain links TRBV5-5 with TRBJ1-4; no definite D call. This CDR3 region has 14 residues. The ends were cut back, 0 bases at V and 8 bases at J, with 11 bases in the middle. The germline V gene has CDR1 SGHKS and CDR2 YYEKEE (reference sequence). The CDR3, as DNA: TGTGCCAGCAGCTTGGGACACACTGGCGAAAAACTGTTTTTT. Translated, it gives CASSLGHTGEKLFF.

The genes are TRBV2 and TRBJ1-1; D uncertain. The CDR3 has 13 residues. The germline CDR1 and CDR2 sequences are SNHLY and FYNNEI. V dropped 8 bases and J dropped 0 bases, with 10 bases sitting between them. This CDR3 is CASHSYLNTEAFF. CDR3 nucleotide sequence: TGTGCCAGCCACTCTTACCTGAACACTGAAGCTTTCTTT.

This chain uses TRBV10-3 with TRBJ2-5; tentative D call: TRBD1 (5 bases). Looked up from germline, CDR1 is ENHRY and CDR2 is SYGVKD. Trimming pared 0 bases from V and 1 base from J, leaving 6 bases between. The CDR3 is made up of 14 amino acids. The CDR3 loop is CAISESQGQETQYF. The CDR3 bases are TGTGCCATCAGTGAGTCGCAGGGCCAAGAGACCCAGTACTTC.

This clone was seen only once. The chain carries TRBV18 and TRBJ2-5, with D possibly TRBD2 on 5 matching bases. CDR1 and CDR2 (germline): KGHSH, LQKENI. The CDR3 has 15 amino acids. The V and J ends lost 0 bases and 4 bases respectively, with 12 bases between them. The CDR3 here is CASSPPNRDRETQYF. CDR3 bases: TGTGCCAGCTCACCACCCAACCGGGATCGAGAGACCCAGTACTTC.